Each of the 29 T cell receptor beta chains below was sequenced from the same sample in a study of T cell changes during pregnancy in multiple sclerosis. Libraries were prepared by immunoSEQ multiplex PCR; TCRdb keeps only in-frame clonotypes and omits some of them. This sample has under 85,000 clones, with about 93% found just once. Here the sequenced sample was CD4+ T cells from peripheral blood mononuclear cells, taken in the second trimester of pregnancy. Source of these receptors: a female donor with multiple sclerosis, enrolled in a pregnancy study.

This clone was detected only once. The rearrangement joins TRBV5-1 to TRBJ2-7; 11 bases are a match to TRBD2. CDR1 is SGHRS, CDR2 YFSETQ, per germline. J lost 2 bases, V lost 1 base, and 26 bases had no gene match. The CDR3 totals 23 residues. The CDR3 loop reads CASSLSYSHGGNSAGLAAYEQYF. The CDR3 bases are TGCGCCAGCAGCTTGTCATACTCCCACGGTGGGAATTCGGCGGGACTAGCGGCCTACGAGCAGTACTTC.

The J gene is TRBJ2-7, the V gene TRBV20-1; no clear D gene. CDR3 size: 10 residues. The germline V gene has CDR1 DFQATT and CDR2 SNEGSKA (reference sequence). V lost 6 bases, J lost 7 bases, and 10 bases lay in between. The CDR3 DNA sequence: TGCAGTGCCCCCGGTGGTGAGCAGTACTTC. Residues: CSAPGGEQYF.

The gene calls are TRBV9 and TRBJ1-1; TRBD1 is a possible D gene (6 bases). The V and J ends lost 4 bases and 1 base respectively, with 20 bases between them. CDR1 and CDR2 from the germline V gene are SGDLS and YYNGEE. The CDR3 has 17 residues. The CDR3 is CASSRHEGVIGNTEAFF. The DNA for the CDR3 is TGTGCCAGCAGCAGACATGAGGGGGTGATAGGGAACACTGAAGCTTTCTTT.

This rearrangement joins TRBV15 to TRBJ1-5, with 7 positions matching TRBD1. The V gene's germline CDR1 is LNHNV and CDR2 YYDKDF (reference sequence). CDR3 length: 15 amino acids. Trimming cost V 2 bases and J 4 bases; bases outside gene matches: 5. This CDR3 is CATSRPDRANQPQHF. The CDR3 coding sequence is TGTGCCACCAGCAGACCCGACAGGGCTAATCAGCCCCAGCATTTT. The entire variable domain, with the rest obtained from reference TRBV15 and TRBJ1-5, is as follows: DAMVIQNPRYQVTQFGKPVTLSCSQTLNHNVMYWYQQKSSQAPKLLFHYYDKDFNNEADTPDNFQSRRPNTSFCFLDIRSPGLGDTAMYLCATSRPDRANQPQHFGDGTRLSIL.

A remark on this clone: At one end the junction does not follow the germline gene, possibly because of a read error. The V and J genes are TRBV28 and TRBJ1-5; 7 nucleotides line up with TRBD1. The CDR3 runs to 10 residues. Germline V gives CDR1 MDHEN, CDR2 SYDVKM. The CDR3 coding sequence is TGTGCCAGCAGTTCCCCCGGGACAGACTTT. Amino acids: CASSSPGTDF.

With regard to this clone: A read error is likely, as this CDR3 ends without the conserved phenylalanine or tryptophan. J is TRBJ1-2 and V is TRBV30, with D possibly TRBD1 on 6 matching bases. CDR3 size: 15 residues. Germline assignment: CDR1 GTSNPN and CDR2 SVGIG (reference sequence). Trimming removed 2 bases at V and 4 bases at J, with 17 bases between. This chain's CDR3 is CAWSTVRTVGYGYTL. In DNA, the CDR3 is TGTGCCTGGAGTACGGTTAGGACAGTCGGCTATGGCTACACCCTC.

The V call is TRBV7-8, the J call TRBJ2-7, with D possibly being TRBD1 (6 bases). Trimming shortened V by 0 bases and J by 2 bases, and 8 bases separated the two germline ends. The CDR3 length is 14 residues. Germline V gene sequence: CDR1 SGHVS, CDR2 FQNEAQ. CDR3 sequence (DNA): TGTGCCAGCAGCTTAGCGCAGGGGCCCTACGAGCAGTACTTC. Residues: CASSLAQGPYEQYF.

V usage is TRBV7-2 and J usage is TRBJ1-6; 9 nucleotides agree with TRBD1. The junction had 9 bases not matched to a gene; V was cut back by 5 bases and J by 7 bases. This CDR3 has 16 residues. The V gene's germline CDR1 is SGHTA and CDR2 FQGNSA. The CDR3 loop reads CASSSPGTGWNSPLHF. CDR3 nucleotides: TGTGCCAGCAGCAGCCCCGGGACAGGGTGGAATTCACCCCTCCACTTT.

V gene TRBV18 combines with J gene TRBJ1-3; D might be TRBD1 (6 bases). Germline CDR1 KGHSH, CDR2 LQKENI. This CDR3 has 18 residues. Trimming stripped 1 base from V and 2 bases from J, with 18 bases between. This CDR3 is CASSPLSFGTGTGNTIYF. CDR3 in DNA: TGTGCCAGCTCACCACTCTCATTCGGAACAGGGACTGGAAACACCATATATTTT.

The rearrangement joins TRBV9 to TRBJ1-4, with 10 bases that match TRBD1. Germline V gives CDR1 SGDLS, CDR2 YYNGEE. The V segment lost 3 bases and the J segment 6 bases; nucleotides outside the gene matches: 14. The CDR3 is 18 amino acids. CDR3 DNA: TGTGCCAGCAGCGAATCCGGGACAGGGGAGATGATGTATGAAAAACTGTTTTTT. Amino acids: CASSESGTGEMMYEKLFF.

This sequence joins TRBV23-1 and TRBJ1-6; TRBD1 agrees at 8 bases. TRBV23-1 falls under the ORF class, with uncertain function. The length of the CDR3 is 15 residues. Trimming took 9 bases from V and 11 from J; bases not matched to a gene: 15. In DNA, the CDR3 is TGCGCCAGACAAGACAGGGGTAGCGGGTCGCCACCCCTCCACTTT. Encoded protein: CARQDRGSGSPPLHF.

CDR3 sequence (DNA): TGTGCCAGCAGCCTCGGGGGGGGGACGGGCGACCAGCCCCAGCATTTT. This translates into CASSLGGGTGDQPQHF. V and J are TRBV9 and TRBJ1-5; D is perhaps TRBD1 (5 bases). Between the trimmed V and J ends, which lost 4 bases and 7 bases, there was a span of 21 bases. This CDR3 is built from 16 residues. The germline CDR1 and CDR2 sequences are SGDLS and YYNGEE.

The chain employs TRBV19 and TRBJ2-3; D ambiguous. This CDR3 is built from 12 residues. Germline-derived CDR1 and CDR2 are LNHDA and SQIVND (reference sequence). V dropped 10 bases and J dropped 2 bases, with 10 bases sitting between them. CDR3 DNA: TGTGCCACCTCACCTAACACAGATACGCAGTATTTT. Its protein product is CATSPNTDTQYF.

This clone has just one count. This sequence joins TRBV27 and TRBJ1-5; a weak D match, TRBD1 (5 bases). CDR1 and CDR2 (germline): MNHEY, SMNVEV (reference sequence). This CDR3 contains 16 residues. Trimming took off 3 bases at V and 5 bases at J, with 17 bases between the two ends. Here the CDR3 reads CASSFEGPGRDQPQHF. The CDR3 DNA is TGTGCCAGCAGTTTCGAGGGACCCGGGAGAGATCAGCCCCAGCATTTT.

V gene TRBV15 combines with J gene TRBJ1-1; no firm D call. The CDR3 totals 13 residues. Germline CDR1 reads LNHNV; CDR2 reads YYDKDF (reference sequence). V shed 1 base and J shed 4 bases, with 7 bases lying between them. The CDR3 sequence is CATSRAGSTEAFF. CDR3 DNA sequence: TGTGCCACCAGCAGAGCAGGTTCCACTGAAGCTTTCTTT. Combining the CDR3 with reference TRBV15 and TRBJ1-1 gives the whole variable domain DAMVIQNPRYQVTQFGKPVTLSCSQTLNHNVMYWYQQKSSQAPKLLFHYYDKDFNNEADTPDNFQSRRPNTSFCFLDIRSPGLGDTAMYLCATSRAGSTEAFFGQGTRLTVV.

The chain couples TRBV11-2 to TRBJ1-2; TRBD1 might be the D (6 bases). Germline CDR1 and CDR2: SGHAT and FQNNGV. The V and J ends lost 6 bases and 2 bases respectively, with 19 bases between them. The CDR3 length is 16 residues. CDR3 bases: TGTGCCAGCAGTAAAAATAGGGGGGGAGGAAACTATGGCTACACCTTC. Its protein product is CASSKNRGGGNYGYTF.

The chain is built from TRBV9 and TRBJ2-2; 8 positions match TRBD2. The J segment lost 6 bases and the V segment lost 4 bases, leaving 8 bases of the junction unmatched. CDR3 length: 15 amino acids. Germline V gene sequence: CDR1 SGDLS, CDR2 YYNGEE. In nucleotides, the CDR3 is TGTGCCAGCAGCCCCCGACTAGCGAGTGCCGGGGAGCTGTTTTTT. Translation: CASSPRLASAGELFF.

The chain combines TRBV5-1 with TRBJ1-6; D gene ambiguous. Trimming took 0 bases from V and 6 from J, leaving 4 bases between them. The CDR3 spans 13 residues. Germline-derived CDR1 and CDR2 are SGHRS and YFSETQ. The DNA for the CDR3 is TGCGCCAGCAGCTTGGAGAGTAATTCACCCCTCCACTTT. It specifies CASSLESNSPLHF.

The genes are TRBV5-1 and TRBJ2-2; TRBD1 matches 10 bases. This CDR3 spans 14 amino acids. J gave up 9 bases and V 5 bases, and 7 bases lay outside the gene matches. In germline, CDR1 is SGHRS, CDR2 YFSETQ. CDR3 amino acids: CASRTGQGVWELFF. The CDR3 coding sequence is TGCGCCAGCAGGACCGGACAGGGGGTGTGGGAGCTGTTTTTT.

The CDR3 coding sequence is TGTGCCTGGAGTATATTCAATGAGCAGTTCTTC. Its translation is CAWSIFNEQFF. The gene calls are TRBV30 and TRBJ2-1, with D unclear. Trimming shortened V by 2 bases and J by 6 bases, and 5 bases separated the two germline ends. CDR3 length: 11 amino acids. The germline gives CDR1 GTSNPN, CDR2 SVGIG (reference sequence).

This sequence joins TRBV11-3 and TRBJ1-4; unclear D gene. This CDR3 region has 13 residues. CDR1 is SGHNT and CDR2 is YENEEA in the germline V gene. V lost 5 bases to trimming and J lost 8 bases, with 12 bases between them. Written as DNA, the CDR3 is TGTGCCAGCAGCCGACAAGGAAGAGAAAAACTGTTTTTT. Protein: CASSRQGREKLFF.

This chain uses TRBV29-1 with TRBJ2-1, with D possibly being TRBD1 (6 bases). CDR1 and CDR2 from the germline V gene are SQVTM and ANQGSEA. There are 11 residues in the CDR3. V lost 7 bases to trimming and J lost 6 bases, with 10 bases between them. The CDR3 region is CSGSRGNEQFF. The CDR3 region has the DNA TGCAGCGGCTCCAGGGGCAATGAGCAGTTCTTC.

The chain couples TRBV15 to TRBJ1-4; a weak D match, TRBD1 (6 bases). This CDR3 has 16 amino acids. In germline, CDR1 is LNHNV, CDR2 YYDKDF (reference sequence). V was trimmed by 1 base and J by 5 bases, leaving 14 bases between them. The CDR3 region has the DNA TGTGCCACCAGCAGAGCGCGGGGGGCAATCAATGAAAAACTGTTTTTT. Translation gives CATSRARGAINEKLFF.

J is TRBJ2-1 and V is TRBV27; TRBD1 is a possible D gene (6 bases). The CDR3 spans 16 residues. Germline CDR1 MNHEY, CDR2 SMNVEV (reference sequence). The V and J ends lost 6 bases and 8 bases respectively, with 23 bases between them. The CDR3 sequence: CASRRTPGAVFHEQFF. Written as DNA, the CDR3 is TGTGCCAGCAGGCGTACCCCAGGGGCGGTTTTCCATGAGCAGTTCTTC.

This clone was seen a single time. The chain joins TRBV19 to TRBJ2-7, with 13 bases that match TRBD2. CDR3 length: 14 amino acids. J was trimmed by 4 bases and V by 9 bases; bases with no gene match: 6. Per germline, CDR1 LNHDA and CDR2 SQIVND (reference sequence). The CDR3: CASKGLAGTYEQYF. CDR3 DNA sequence: TGTGCCAGCAAGGGACTAGCGGGGACGTACGAGCAGTACTTC.

This clone appeared a single time. The chain has TRBV6-4 and TRBJ2-3; maybe TRBD2 (5 bases). The CDR3 contains 14 residues. Germline values: CDR1 MRHNA, CDR2 SNTAGT. Trimming stripped 5 bases from V and 1 base from J, with 10 bases between. This CDR3 reads CASSKGDGTDTQYF. The CDR3 DNA reads TGTGCCAGCAGTAAGGGAGATGGCACAGATACGCAGTATTTT.

The chain carries TRBV4-1 and TRBJ2-3, with TRBD1 as a possible D gene (6 bases). The ends were cut back, 0 bases at V and 3 bases at J, with 19 bases in the middle. Germline loops: CDR1 MGHRA, CDR2 YSYEKL. The CDR3 runs 18 residues. CDR3 in DNA: TGCGCCAGCAGCCAAGATTTTGGGCCAGGGGAGCAAACAGATACGCAGTATTTT. Translating it yields CASSQDFGPGEQTDTQYF.

The chain uses TRBV5-1 and TRBJ2-3, with 7 nucleotides matching TRBD2. The CDR3 length is 15 residues. CDR1 is SGHRS and CDR2 is YFSETQ in the germline V gene. V gave up 0 bases and J gave up 6 bases; unmatched junction bases: 7. As DNA, the CDR3 is TGCGCCAGCAGCTTGGTAGGGGCGGGAGCGGATACGCAGTATTTT. Protein: CASSLVGAGADTQYF.

This clone was seen a few times. The chain joins TRBV5-1 to TRBJ1-3, with 9 bases aligning to TRBD1. Per the germline V gene, CDR1 is SGHRS and CDR2 is YFSETQ. The CDR3 has 14 amino acids. V was pared by 4 bases and J by 4 bases, with 3 bases of the junction left unmatched. The CDR3 loop is CASSTGQGGNTIYF. The CDR3 nucleotides read TGCGCCAGCAGCACTGGACAGGGGGGAAACACCATATATTTT.